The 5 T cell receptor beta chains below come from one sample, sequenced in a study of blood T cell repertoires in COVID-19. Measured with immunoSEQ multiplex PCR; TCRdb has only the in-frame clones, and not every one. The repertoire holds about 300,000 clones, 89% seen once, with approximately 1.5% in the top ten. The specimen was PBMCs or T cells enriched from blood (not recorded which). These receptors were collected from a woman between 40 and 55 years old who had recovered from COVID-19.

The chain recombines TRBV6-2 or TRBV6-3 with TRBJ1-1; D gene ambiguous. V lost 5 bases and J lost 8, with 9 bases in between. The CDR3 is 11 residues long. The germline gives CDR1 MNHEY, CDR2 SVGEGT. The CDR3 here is CASSPPGEAFF. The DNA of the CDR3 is TGTGCCAGCAGTCCGCCGGGGGAAGCTTTCTTT.

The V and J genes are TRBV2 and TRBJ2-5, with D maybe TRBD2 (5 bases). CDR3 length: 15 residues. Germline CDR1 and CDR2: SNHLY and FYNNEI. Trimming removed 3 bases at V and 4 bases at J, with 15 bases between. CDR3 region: CASSESKASRETQYF. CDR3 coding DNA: TGTGCCAGCAGTGAGTCAAAGGCTAGCAGAGAGACCCAGTACTTC.

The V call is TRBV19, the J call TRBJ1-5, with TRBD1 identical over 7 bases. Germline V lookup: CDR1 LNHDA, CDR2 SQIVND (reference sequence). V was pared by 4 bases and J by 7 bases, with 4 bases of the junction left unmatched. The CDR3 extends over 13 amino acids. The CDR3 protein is CASSNRDSQPQHF. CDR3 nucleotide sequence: TGTGCCAGTAGTAACCGGGACAGCCAGCCCCAGCATTTT.

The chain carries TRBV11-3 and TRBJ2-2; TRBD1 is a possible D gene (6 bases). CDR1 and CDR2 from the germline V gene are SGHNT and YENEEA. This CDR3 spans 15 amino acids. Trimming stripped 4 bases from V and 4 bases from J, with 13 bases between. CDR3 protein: CASSSTGGSTGELFF. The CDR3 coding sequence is TGTGCCAGCAGCTCGACAGGAGGAAGCACCGGGGAGCTGTTTTTT.

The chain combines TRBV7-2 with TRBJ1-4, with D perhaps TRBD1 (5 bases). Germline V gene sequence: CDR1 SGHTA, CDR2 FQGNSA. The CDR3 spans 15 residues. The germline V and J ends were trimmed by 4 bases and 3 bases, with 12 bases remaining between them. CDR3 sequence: CASSSWGGANEKLFF. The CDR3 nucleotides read TGTGCCAGCAGCTCATGGGGCGGGGCTAATGAAAAACTGTTTTTT.